One and the same sample provided the 3 T cell receptor beta chains below, sequenced in a study of T cell responses to AZD1222 COVID-19 vaccine. TCRdb's table, derived via immunoSEQ multiplex PCR, lists solely in-frame clones and lacks some. The sample includes tens of thousands of clones, approximately 83% seen only once; the top ten take 3.4%. The sample consisted of peripheral blood, taken 28 days after the second AZD1222 dose. These TCRs come from an adult who received the AZD1222 COVID-19 vaccine.

This clone appeared a few times. The gene calls are TRBV7-2 and TRBJ1-1, with TRBD1 matching over 7 bases. The CDR3 runs to 16 residues. Losses at the gene ends were 4 bases for V and 2 bases for J; bases not matched to a gene: 10. Looked up from germline, CDR1 is SGHTA and CDR2 is FQGNSA. The CDR3 region has the DNA TGTGCCAGCAGCTCAGACCCCCGACAGGGAAACACTGAAGCTTTCTTT. It translates to CASSSDPRQGNTEAFF.

The chain carries TRBV7-9 and TRBJ2-7; TRBD1 aligns across 9 bases. The trim removed 1 base at V and 6 bases at J, leaving 4 bases unmatched. The CDR3 length is 14 residues. Per germline, CDR1 SEHNR and CDR2 FQNEAQ (reference sequence). CDR3: CASSLGGQGGEQYF. The CDR3 DNA follows: TGTGCCAGCAGCTTAGGGGGACAGGGCGGCGAGCAGTACTTC.

The chain couples TRBV7-6 to TRBJ1-2; 7 bases fit TRBD1. Germline V lookup: CDR1 SGHVS, CDR2 FNYEAQ. V was pared by 5 bases and J by 3 bases, with 6 bases of the junction left unmatched. The CDR3 runs 14 residues. Here the CDR3 DNA reads TGTGCCAGCAGCCCCCGACAGGGAGACTATGGCTACACCTTC. Translation gives CASSPRQGDYGYTF.